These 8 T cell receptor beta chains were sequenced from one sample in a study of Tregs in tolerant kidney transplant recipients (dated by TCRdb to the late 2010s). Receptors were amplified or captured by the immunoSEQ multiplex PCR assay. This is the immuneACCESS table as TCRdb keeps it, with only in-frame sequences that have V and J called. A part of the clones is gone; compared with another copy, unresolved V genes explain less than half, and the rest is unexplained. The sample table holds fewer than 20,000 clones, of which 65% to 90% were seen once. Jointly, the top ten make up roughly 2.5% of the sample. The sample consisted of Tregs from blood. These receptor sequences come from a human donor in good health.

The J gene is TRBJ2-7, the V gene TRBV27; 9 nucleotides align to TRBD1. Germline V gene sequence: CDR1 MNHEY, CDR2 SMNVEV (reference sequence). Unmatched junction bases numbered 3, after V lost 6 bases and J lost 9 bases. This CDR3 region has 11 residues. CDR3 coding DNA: TGTGCCAGCAGGGGACAGGGCGGGCAGTACTTC. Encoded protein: CASRGQGGQYF.

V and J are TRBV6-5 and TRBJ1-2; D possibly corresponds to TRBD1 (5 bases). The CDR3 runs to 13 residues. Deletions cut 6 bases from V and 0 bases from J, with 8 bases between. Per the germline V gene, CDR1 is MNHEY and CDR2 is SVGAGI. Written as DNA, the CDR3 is TGTGCCAGCAGCGACAGCCCTAACTATGGCTACACCTTC. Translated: CASSDSPNYGYTF.

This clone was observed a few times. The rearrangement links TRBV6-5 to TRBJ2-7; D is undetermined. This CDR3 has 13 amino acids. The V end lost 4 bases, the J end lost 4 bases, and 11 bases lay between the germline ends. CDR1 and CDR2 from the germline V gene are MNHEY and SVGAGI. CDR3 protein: CASSFARYYEQYF. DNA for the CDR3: TGTGCCAGCAGTTTCGCCCGGTATTACGAGCAGTACTTC.

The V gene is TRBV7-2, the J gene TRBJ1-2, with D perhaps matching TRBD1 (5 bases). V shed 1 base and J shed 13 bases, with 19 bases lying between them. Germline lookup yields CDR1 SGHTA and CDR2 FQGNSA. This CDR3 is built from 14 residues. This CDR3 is CASSLGGRQGSGTF. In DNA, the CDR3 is TGTGCCAGCAGCTTAGGGGGCCGCCAGGGATCGGGCACCTTC. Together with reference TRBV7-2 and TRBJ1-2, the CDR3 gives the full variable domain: GAGVSQSPSNKVTEKGKDVELRCDPISGHTALYWYRQSLGQGLEFLIYFQGNSAPDKSGLPSDRFSAERTGGSVSTLTIQRTQQEDSAVYLCASSLGGRQGSGTFGSGTRLTVV.

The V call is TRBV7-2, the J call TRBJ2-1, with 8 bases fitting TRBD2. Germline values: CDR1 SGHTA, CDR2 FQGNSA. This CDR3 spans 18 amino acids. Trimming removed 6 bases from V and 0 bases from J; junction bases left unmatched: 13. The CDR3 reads CASSFLKAGDSSYNEQFF. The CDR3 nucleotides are TGTGCCAGCAGTTTCCTTAAAGCGGGAGACTCCTCCTACAATGAGCAGTTCTTC.

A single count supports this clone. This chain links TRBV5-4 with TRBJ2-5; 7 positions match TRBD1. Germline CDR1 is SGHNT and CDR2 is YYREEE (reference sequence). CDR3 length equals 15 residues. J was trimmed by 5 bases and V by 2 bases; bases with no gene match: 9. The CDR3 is CASSFEGGRGETQYF. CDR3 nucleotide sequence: TGTGCCAGCAGCTTTGAAGGGGGCCGTGGGGAGACCCAGTACTTC.

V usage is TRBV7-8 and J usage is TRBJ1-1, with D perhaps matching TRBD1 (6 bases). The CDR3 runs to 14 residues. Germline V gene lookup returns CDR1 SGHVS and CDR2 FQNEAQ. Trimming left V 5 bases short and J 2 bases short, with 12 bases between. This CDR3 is CASSPPGGNTEAFF. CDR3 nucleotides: TGTGCCAGCAGCCCTCCCGGGGGCAACACTGAAGCTTTCTTT.

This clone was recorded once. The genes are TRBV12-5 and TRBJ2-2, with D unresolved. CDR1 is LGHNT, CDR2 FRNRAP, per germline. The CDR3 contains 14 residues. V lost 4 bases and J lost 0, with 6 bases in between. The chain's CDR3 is CASGWDTNTGELFF. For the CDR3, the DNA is TGTGCTAGTGGTTGGGATACGAACACCGGGGAGCTGTTTTTT.